The next 7 T cell receptor beta chains were all read from a single sample in a study of beta chain features in type 1 diabetes. Expressed TCRB transcripts were sequenced after all isolated RNA was converted to cDNA. Profiled with immunoSEQ multiplex PCR; TCRdb holds only in-frame clones, not every one. The table has 250,000 or so clones, 27% seen once. Source material: central memory CD4+ T cells from blood. The origin of the receptors is a man aged 30-40 years in good health.

This sequence joins TRBV29-1 and TRBJ2-3; D unclear. V lost 4 bases, J lost 6 bases, and 11 bases lay in between. Germline V CDR1 and CDR2: SQVTM, ANQGSEA. The CDR3 has 12 amino acids. CDR3 sequence reads: CSVVSSGDTQYF. The DNA of the CDR3 is TGCAGCGTTGTAAGTTCTGGGGATACGCAGTATTTT.

The genes are TRBV4-3 and TRBJ1-1; D gene unclear. Germline V gene lookup returns CDR1 LGHNA and CDR2 YSLEER. The CDR3 runs 13 residues. The V end lost 0 bases, the J end lost 5 bases, and 7 bases lay between the germline ends. CDR3 loop: CASSQDRGTEAFF. For the CDR3, the DNA is TGCGCCAGCAGCCAAGATCGTGGGACTGAAGCTTTCTTT.

J is TRBJ2-1 and V is TRBV4-3; perhaps TRBD2 as D (5 bases). CDR1 LGHNA and CDR2 YSLEER come from the germline V gene. V was trimmed by 2 bases and J by 1 base, leaving 9 bases between them. The CDR3 has 15 residues. The CDR3 spells CASSQSGTSYNEQFF. CDR3 DNA sequence: TGCGCCAGCAGCCAAAGCGGCACTTCCTACAATGAGCAGTTCTTC.

The gene calls are TRBV2 and TRBJ1-1; TRBD1 matches 7 bases. The germline V gene encodes CDR1 SNHLY and CDR2 FYNNEI. V shed 7 bases, J shed 3 bases, and the junction held 5 bases outside the gene matches. The CDR3 covers 13 residues. The DNA of the CDR3 is TGTGCCAGCATTCCGCAGGGGGACACTGAAGCTTTCTTT. Protein sequence: CASIPQGDTEAFF.

This clone appeared a few times. V usage is TRBV28 and J usage is TRBJ1-2; D may be TRBD1 (5 bases). The CDR3 covers 12 residues. Germline CDR1 MDHEN, CDR2 SYDVKM. Trimming took off 6 bases at V and 8 bases at J, with 13 bases between the two ends. The CDR3 here is CASRGTQYGYTF. The CDR3 DNA is TGTGCCAGCAGGGGGACCCAGTACGGCTACACCTTC.

This clone was detected only a few times. The same CDR3 arises from other DNA sequences in this sample as well. The CDR3 region has the DNA TGTGCCAGCAGCCAAGGAACGACTAGCCGGTATCAAGGTGGGACCCAGTACTTC. This translates into CASSQGTTSRYQGGTQYF. This chain connects TRBV7-2 to TRBJ2-5; TRBD2 aligns across 7 bases. The germline CDR1 and CDR2 sequences are SGHTA and FQGNSA. Germline trimming cut 5 bases from V and 7 bases from J; bases unmatched to any gene: 22. The CDR3 covers 18 residues. Looking up the rest from reference TRBV7-2 and TRBJ2-5 gives the full variable domain: GAGVSQSPSNKVTEKGKDVELRCDPISGHTALYWYRQSLGQGLEFLIYFQGNSAPDKSGLPSDRFSAERTGGSVSTLTIQRTQQEDSAVYLCASSQGTTSRYQGGTQYFGPGTRLLVL.

This clone has a handful of counts. The CDR3 region has the DNA TGTGCCAGCAGTCCTACAGGGACTAGCACAGATACGCAGTATTTT. Translation: CASSPTGTSTDTQYF. The chain links TRBV5-4 to TRBJ2-3; D is possibly TRBD1 or TRBD2 (6 bases each). Between the trimmed V and J ends, which lost 5 bases and 0 bases, there was a span of 13 bases. Germline V gives CDR1 SGHNT, CDR2 YYREEE (reference sequence). The CDR3 has 15 amino acids. The full variable domain, with the rest looked up from reference TRBV5-4 and TRBJ2-3, is ETGVTQSPTHLIKTRGQQVTLRCSSQSGHNTVSWYQQALGQGPQFIFQYYREEENGRGNFPPRFSGLQFPNYSSELNVNALELDDSALYLCASSPTGTSTDTQYFGPGTRLTVL.